These 25 T cell receptor beta chains share one sample of origin, sequenced in a study of blood T cell repertoires in COVID-19 (dated by TCRdb to about 2020). Library generation was performed with the immunoSEQ multiplex PCR assay. Held by TCRdb, this immuneACCESS table contains in-frame sequences only and omits some clones. Under half of the omission traces to an unresolved V gene where checked; the cause of the rest is unknown. The sample table shows 150,000 to 200,000 clones, and around 90% are seen once. The ten biggest clones cover about 8.1% of the sample. Sample: PBMCs or T cells enriched from blood (not recorded which). The receptors were gathered from a woman aged 18 to 35 who had recovered from COVID-19.

This clone has more than one count but fewer than ten. This rearrangement joins TRBV4-2 to TRBJ2-7, with 7 bases identical to TRBD1. The CDR3 extends over 14 amino acids. The V and J ends lost 4 bases and 0 bases, in that order; junction bases with no gene match: 3. Germline CDR1 is LGHNA and CDR2 is YNFKEQ. Here the CDR3 reads CASSRDSLSYEQYF. DNA of the CDR3: TGTGCCAGCAGCCGGGACAGCCTCTCCTACGAGCAGTACTTC.

The chain combines TRBV9 with TRBJ2-6; no definite D call. The CDR3 is 14 amino acids. Trimming removed 3 bases from V and 2 bases from J, with 6 bases in between. Germline V CDR1 and CDR2: SGDLS, YYNGEE. The CDR3 loop reads CASSGGPGANVLTF. Written as DNA, the CDR3 is TGTGCCAGCAGCGGAGGCCCTGGGGCCAACGTCCTGACTTTC.

In nucleotides, the CDR3 is TGTGCCAGCAGTTACGACAGGGGCGGTGAAAAACTGTTTTTT. It specifies CASSYDRGGEKLFF. The V and J genes are TRBV6-5 and TRBJ1-4, with 8 bases lining up with TRBD1. V dropped 2 bases and J dropped 7; count of bases not matched to a gene: 3. The CDR3 sequence is 14 residues long. Looked up from germline, CDR1 is MNHEY and CDR2 is SVGAGI.

This rearrangement joins TRBV7-8 to TRBJ1-4, with D possibly TRBD1 on 5 matching bases. Germline lookup yields CDR1 SGHVS and CDR2 FQNEAQ. CDR3 length equals 16 residues. Trimming shortened V by 1 base and J by 3 bases, and 12 bases separated the two germline ends. The CDR3 region has the DNA TGTGCCAGCAGCTTAGTTGACAGCGTAGCTAATGAAAAACTGTTTTTT. This translates into CASSLVDSVANEKLFF. Supplemented by reference TRBV7-8 and TRBJ1-4, the full variable domain reads GAGVSQSPRYKVAKRGQDVALRCDPISGHVSLFWYQQALGQGPEFLTYFQNEAQLDKSGLPSDRFFAERPEGSVSTLKIQRTQQEDSAVYLCASSLVDSVANEKLFFGSGTQLSVL.

The J gene is TRBJ1-6, the V gene TRBV6-4, with 7 bases aligning to TRBD1. V was clipped by 4 bases and J by 6 bases; unmatched bases: 0. The CDR3 loop spans 13 amino acids. Looked up from germline, CDR1 is MRHNA and CDR2 is SNTAGT. The CDR3 spells CASSGQGNSPLHF. CDR3 nucleotide sequence: TGTGCCAGCAGTGGACAGGGTAATTCACCCCTCCACTTT.

The rearrangement joins TRBV5-1 to TRBJ2-5; the D gene is possibly TRBD1 (5 bases). CDR1 SGHRS and CDR2 YFSETQ come from the germline V gene. The CDR3 runs 14 residues. With 0 bases removed from V and 2 bases from J, the gap between germline ends came to 8 bases. CDR3 sequence (DNA): TGCGCCAGCAGCTTGGAAGCAGGGCAAGAGACCCAGTACTTC. The encoded protein is CASSLEAGQETQYF. The full variable domain, in which reference TRBV5-1 and TRBJ2-5 provide the parts outside the CDR3, is KAGVTQTPRYLIKTRGQQVTLSCSPISGHRSVSWYQQTPGQGLQFLFEYFSETQRNKGNFPGRFSGRQFSNSRSEMNVSTLELGDSALYLCASSLEAGQETQYFGPGTRLLVL.

A single count supports this clone. V is TRBV5-4 and J is TRBJ1-1; 7 positions agree with TRBD1. V was pared by 3 bases and J by 8 bases, with 7 bases of the junction left unmatched. The CDR3 sequence is 13 residues long. Per the germline V gene, CDR1 is SGHNT and CDR2 is YYREEE (reference sequence). CDR3 coding DNA: TGTGCCAGCAGCTCCGGGACAGTTAAAGAAGCTTTCTTT. As protein: CASSSGTVKEAFF.

J is TRBJ2-1 and V is TRBV18, with TRBD1 identical over 7 bases. Germline assignment: CDR1 KGHSH and CDR2 LQKENI. J gave up 5 bases and V 4 bases, and 8 bases lay outside the gene matches. The length of the CDR3 is 15 residues. The CDR3 DNA is TGTGCCAGCTCACGGAAAACCACAGGGGACAATGAGCAGTTCTTC. Translation gives CASSRKTTGDNEQFF.

This chain uses TRBV29-1 with TRBJ2-5; D is possibly TRBD2 (6 bases). Between the trimmed V and J ends, which lost 5 bases and 2 bases, there was a span of 15 bases. This CDR3 is 14 amino acids long. Germline V gives CDR1 SQVTM, CDR2 ANQGSEA. The CDR3 DNA reads TGCAGCGTTCCCTGGGCGGGACCGCAAGAGACCCAGTACTTC. Encoded protein: CSVPWAGPQETQYF.

The rearrangement joins TRBV4-2 to TRBJ1-2; the D gene is possibly TRBD1 (6 bases). Germline V gene sequence: CDR1 LGHNA, CDR2 YNFKEQ. The CDR3 totals 15 residues. The germline V and J ends were trimmed by 0 bases and 4 bases, with 12 bases remaining between them. CDR3 in amino acids: CASSQEPGAIYGYTF. DNA of the CDR3: TGTGCCAGCAGCCAAGAACCAGGGGCTATCTATGGCTACACCTTC.

The gene calls are TRBV19 and TRBJ1-1; D perhaps matches TRBD1 (6 bases). The CDR3 sequence is 16 residues long. CDR1 is LNHDA, CDR2 SQIVND, per germline (reference sequence). Trimming took 5 bases from V and 3 from J, leaving 19 bases between them. The CDR3 loop is CASSHPQQGWYTEAFF. In DNA form, the CDR3 reads TGTGCCAGTAGTCACCCGCAACAGGGTTGGTACACTGAAGCTTTCTTT.

This chain connects TRBV3-1 (or the pseudogene TRBV3-2) to TRBJ2-3; 14 nucleotides match TRBD2. Germline lookup yields CDR1 LGHDT and CDR2 YNNKEL (reference sequence). Losses at the gene ends were 3 bases for V and 3 bases for J; bases not matched to a gene: 8. The CDR3 loop spans 18 amino acids. CDR3 DNA: TGTGCCAGCAGCCAGGGGGGGACTAGCGGGAGATGGACAGATACGCAGTATTTT. Protein: CASSQGGTSGRWTDTQYF.

The chain employs TRBV20-1 and TRBJ1-2, with TRBD1 identical over 7 bases. Unmatched junction bases numbered 13, after V lost 3 bases and J lost 3 bases. Germline assignment: CDR1 DFQATT and CDR2 SNEGSKA (reference sequence). The CDR3 loop spans 16 amino acids. The CDR3 nucleotides are TGCAGTGCTAGTAACCAGGGACAGTACGATCACTATGGCTACACCTTC. This sequence encodes CSASNQGQYDHYGYTF.

This clone ranks as medium-sized. The chain is built from TRBV4-1 and TRBJ1-1; D is unclear. CDR3 length: 14 residues. Looked up from germline, CDR1 is MGHRA and CDR2 is YSYEKL. V was clipped by 0 bases and J by 3 bases, with 8 bases between them. The CDR3 loop is CASSQEQRDTEAFF. Written as DNA, the CDR3 is TGCGCCAGCAGCCAAGAACAACGGGACACTGAAGCTTTCTTT.

V is TRBV2 and J is TRBJ2-7; D perhaps matches TRBD1 (7 bases). The CDR3 is made up of 15 amino acids. Germline V gene lookup returns CDR1 SNHLY and CDR2 FYNNEI. Trimming pared 3 bases from V and 6 bases from J, leaving 18 bases between. The CDR3 sequence is CASSEEGAVVSEQYF. The CDR3 DNA reads as TGTGCCAGCAGTGAGGAGGGGGCGGTTGTCTCCGAGCAGTACTTC.

The rearrangement links TRBV5-5 to TRBJ2-1, with D perhaps TRBD1 (6 bases). Germline loops: CDR1 SGHKS, CDR2 YYEKEE (reference sequence). The CDR3 sequence is 15 residues long. Trimming cost V 7 bases and J 6 bases, with 20 bases left between them. For the CDR3, the DNA is TGTGCCAGCGGACGAACCGGGACAACGGTCAATGAGCAGTTCTTC. The encoded protein is CASGRTGTTVNEQFF.

This chain joins TRBV5-4 and TRBJ2-5; 9 bases are a match to TRBD1. CDR1 and CDR2 (germline): SGHNT, YYREEE (reference sequence). V lost 4 bases and J lost 4; bases outside the gene matches: 8. The CDR3 is 15 residues long. The CDR3 sequence: CASSPRDRGGETQYF. CDR3 sequence (DNA): TGTGCCAGCAGCCCCCGTGACAGGGGGGGAGAGACCCAGTACTTC. The variable domain in full, with the rest retrieved from reference TRBV5-4 and TRBJ2-5, is ETGVTQSPTHLIKTRGQQVTLRCSSQSGHNTVSWYQQALGQGPQFIFQYYREEENGRGNFPPRFSGLQFPNYSSELNVNALELDDSALYLCASSPRDRGGETQYFGPGTRLLVL.

This chain joins TRBV19 and TRBJ2-1; tentatively, D is TRBD1 (5 bases). Trimming left V 6 bases short and J 8 bases short, with 8 bases between. CDR3 length: 11 residues. Germline-derived CDR1 and CDR2 are LNHDA and SQIVND (reference sequence). The CDR3 reads CASRQGHEQFF. The DNA of the CDR3 is TGTGCCAGTAGGCAGGGCCATGAGCAGTTCTTC.

The chain combines TRBV7-9 with TRBJ2-7, with D perhaps matching TRBD2 (6 bases). Deletions cut 1 base from V and 3 bases from J, with 19 bases between. The CDR3 loop spans 17 amino acids. Per germline, CDR1 SEHNR and CDR2 FQNEAQ (reference sequence). The DNA of the CDR3 is TGTGCCAGCAGCTTAGAATCGGGCTGGCGGAGGGTCTACGAGCAGTACTTC. It encodes CASSLESGWRRVYEQYF.

This clone was counted once. The chain carries TRBV5-1 and TRBJ2-3; TRBD2 matches 8 bases. The ends lost 4 bases at V and 5 bases at J; junction bases unmatched: 12. This CDR3 comprises 16 residues. The germline gives CDR1 SGHRS, CDR2 YFSETQ. In DNA, the CDR3 is TGCGCCAGCAGCAATGGTCGCGGGGGGCAGGGAGATACGCAGTATTTT. Translation: CASSNGRGGQGDTQYF.

The genes are TRBV19 and TRBJ1-1, with D tentatively TRBD1 (5 bases). Germline V gene sequence: CDR1 LNHDA, CDR2 SQIVND (reference sequence). The germline V and J ends were trimmed by 3 bases and 2 bases, with 13 bases remaining between them. The CDR3 runs 15 residues. The CDR3 DNA reads TGTGCCAGTAGTATGTCGGGGGGGGGAAACACTGAAGCTTTCTTT. Translation gives CASSMSGGGNTEAFF.

This clone was recorded only once. V is TRBV3-1 (or the pseudogene TRBV3-2) and J is TRBJ1-2, with 7 bases aligning to TRBD1. Unmatched junction bases numbered 7, after V lost 1 base and J lost 8 bases. Looked up from germline, CDR1 is LGHDT and CDR2 is YNNKEL (reference sequence). The CDR3 is 14 amino acids. The CDR3 DNA sequence: TGTGCCAGCAGCCAAGTGCAGGGGGTGCAAGGCTACACCTTC. This sequence encodes CASSQVQGVQGYTF.

The chain combines TRBV28 with TRBJ2-5; 14 positions agree with TRBD2. V was clipped by 6 bases and J by 2 bases; unmatched bases: 2. Looked up from germline, CDR1 is MDHEN and CDR2 is SYDVKM. The CDR3 has 15 amino acids. Written as DNA, the CDR3 is TGTGCCAGCAGCGGACTAGCGGGGGGACAAGAGACCCAGTACTTC. Encoded protein: CASSGLAGGQETQYF.

The chain uses TRBV2 and TRBJ2-5; the D is unclear. CDR1 SNHLY and CDR2 FYNNEI come from the germline V gene. The CDR3 contains 13 residues. V was trimmed by 7 bases and J by 5 bases, leaving 14 bases between them. This CDR3 reads CASNLVLRETQYF. CDR3 DNA sequence: TGTGCCAGCAATTTAGTCCTCCGGGAGACCCAGTACTTC.

This clone appeared a single time. The chain employs TRBV21-1 and TRBJ2-7; the D segment call TRBD1 is taken from the table without a DNA check. TRBV21-1 is shown as a pseudogene. The CDR3 totals 14 residues. This CDR3 is CASSKDRENDEQYF. The CDR3 DNA is TGTGCCAGCAGCAAGGACAGGGAGAACGACGAGCAGTACTTC.